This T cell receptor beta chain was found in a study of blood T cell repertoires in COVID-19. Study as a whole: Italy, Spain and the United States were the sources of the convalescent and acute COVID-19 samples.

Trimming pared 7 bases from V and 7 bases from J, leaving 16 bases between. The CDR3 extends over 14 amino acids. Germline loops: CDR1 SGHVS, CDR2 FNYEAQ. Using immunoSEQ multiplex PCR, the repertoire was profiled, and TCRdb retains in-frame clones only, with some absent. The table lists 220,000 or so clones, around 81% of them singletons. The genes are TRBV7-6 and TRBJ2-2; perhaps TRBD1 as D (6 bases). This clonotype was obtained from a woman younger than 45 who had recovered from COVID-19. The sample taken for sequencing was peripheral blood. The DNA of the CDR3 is TGTGCCAGCACCCGACTTGGGGGCTACGGGGAGCTGTTTTTT. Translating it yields CASTRLGGYGELFF.